The 21 T cell receptor beta chains presented below share a single source sample, sequenced in a study of Ad26.COV2.S vaccination and SARS-CoV-2 variants. The treatment was: around 19 received Ad26.COV2.S at low or high dose, single or two shots; five or six received placebo; per-sample allocation not given. At day 63 after the first vaccine or placebo injection, samples were drawn. The method was immunoSEQ multiplex PCR; TCRdb's version includes in-frame clones alone and lacks a portion of them. The sample shows 300,000 to 400,000 clones, around 87% of them seen only once. The sequences come from peripheral blood, collected in a trial of Ad26.COV2.S vaccine versus placebo. These receptors came from a person aged 18-60 years who received the Ad26.COV2.S COVID-19 vaccine or a placebo.

The rearrangement joins TRBV12-5 to TRBJ2-7; D is uncertain. This CDR3 comprises 13 residues. The germline CDR1 and CDR2 sequences are LGHNT and FRNRAP. V dropped 6 bases and J dropped 2 bases, with 11 bases sitting between them. The CDR3 sequence is CASGQTITYEQYF. The CDR3 nucleotides are TGTGCTAGTGGCCAAACAATTACCTACGAGCAGTACTTC. The full variable domain, its missing parts supplied by reference TRBV12-5 and TRBJ2-7, is DARVTQTPRHKVTEMGQEVTMRCQPILGHNTVFWYRQTMMQGLELLAYFRNRAPLDDSGMPKDRFSAEMPDATLATLKIQPSEPRDSAVYFCASGQTITYEQYFGPGTRLTVT.

V gene TRBV6-2 or TRBV6-3 combines with J gene TRBJ2-5; TRBD1 or TRBD2 may be the D gene (5 bases each). Per the germline V gene, CDR1 is MNHEY and CDR2 is SVGEGT. The CDR3 sequence is 17 residues long. V was clipped by 0 bases and J by 0 bases, with 14 bases between them. This CDR3 is CASSYSEPGPNQETQYF. CDR3 in DNA: TGTGCCAGCAGTTACTCTGAGCCGGGACCCAACCAAGAGACCCAGTACTTC.

V usage is TRBV3-1 (or the pseudogene TRBV3-2) and J usage is TRBJ2-7; TRBD2 might be the D (7 bases). CDR3 length: 15 residues. V was trimmed by 0 bases and J by 6 bases, leaving 15 bases between them. CDR1 is LGHDT, CDR2 YNNKEL, per germline (reference sequence). The CDR3 sequence: CASSQEGGVVGEQYF. CDR3 DNA: TGTGCCAGCAGCCAAGAAGGGGGGGTGGTCGGCGAGCAGTACTTC.

The genes are TRBV30 and TRBJ1-2, with D possibly TRBD1 on 6 matching bases. CDR1 and CDR2 (germline): GTSNPN, SVGIG (reference sequence). CDR3 size: 15 residues. Trimming took 0 bases from V and 4 from J, leaving 15 bases between them. CDR3 amino acids: CAWSVSTGQGYGYTF. CDR3 bases: TGTGCCTGGAGTGTATCTACAGGGCAAGGCTATGGCTACACCTTC.

This rearrangement joins TRBV25-1 to TRBJ2-1, with 9 positions matching TRBD2. CDR1 is MGHDK and CDR2 is SYGVNS in the germline V gene. The CDR3 length is 15 residues. The V and J ends lost 4 bases and 4 bases, in that order; junction bases with no gene match: 5. CDR3 nucleotide sequence: TGTGCCAGCAGTGTATTGACTAGCGGATACAATGAGCAGTTCTTC. Translating gives CASSVLTSGYNEQFF.

The genes are TRBV10-3 and TRBJ2-5, with a possible D match to TRBD2 (5 bases). The CDR3 covers 13 residues. The ends were cut back, 11 bases at V and 3 bases at J, with 16 bases in the middle. The germline V gene encodes CDR1 ENHRY and CDR2 SYGVKD. The CDR3 here is CAVPRGSEETQYF. CDR3 DNA sequence: TGTGCCGTACCACGCGGGTCGGAAGAGACCCAGTACTTC.

The genes are TRBV10-3 and TRBJ2-7; 8 bases agree with TRBD1. V dropped 5 bases and J dropped 2; count of bases not matched to a gene: 5. The CDR3 runs 14 residues. Germline V gives CDR1 ENHRY, CDR2 SYGVKD. CDR3 sequence (DNA): TGTGCCATCAGTCCCCTGGACAGGGCCTACGAGCAGTACTTC. Translating gives CAISPLDRAYEQYF.

The rearrangement links TRBV7-8 to TRBJ2-1; TRBD2 is a possible D gene (5 bases). Germline values: CDR1 SGHVS, CDR2 FQNEAQ. CDR3 length: 14 residues. V lost 5 bases and J 5 bases, leaving 13 bases between the germline ends. The CDR3: CASSRYARDNEQFF. The CDR3 DNA reads TGTGCCAGCAGCCGCTACGCGAGGGACAATGAGCAGTTCTTC.

This clone was seen only once. The rearrangement uses TRBV7-2 and TRBJ2-7; D tentatively fits TRBD1 or TRBD2 (5 bases each). Germline CDR1 reads SGHTA; CDR2 reads FQGNSA. Trimming took off 4 bases at V and 1 base at J, with 17 bases between the two ends. The CDR3 totals 16 residues. CDR3 sequence (DNA): TGTGCCAGCAGCTCGTTCACCCGGGACCGATCCTACGAGCAGTACTTC. Translation: CASSSFTRDRSYEQYF.

The chain carries TRBV7-2 and TRBJ2-7; TRBD1 matches at 8 bases. In germline, CDR1 is SGHTA, CDR2 FQGNSA. CDR3 size: 15 residues. Trimming removed 3 bases from V and 2 bases from J; junction bases left unmatched: 6. The CDR3 DNA is TGTGCCAGCAGCTTCGGACAGGGAACTCCCTACGAGCAGTACTTC. Its protein product is CASSFGQGTPYEQYF.

The J gene is TRBJ1-2, the V gene TRBV15; 10 bases line up with TRBD1. CDR1 is LNHNV and CDR2 is YYDKDF in the germline V gene (reference sequence). CDR3 length equals 15 residues. The junction had 11 bases not matched to a gene; V was cut back by 5 bases and J by 8 bases. CDR3 loop: CATSLERQGAGGYTF. In DNA, the CDR3 is TGTGCCACCAGCCTCGAAAGACAGGGGGCTGGGGGCTACACCTTC.

V is TRBV6-1 and J is TRBJ1-5, with D unresolved. This CDR3 comprises 15 residues. The V gene's germline CDR1 is MNHNS and CDR2 SASEGT. Trimming left V 3 bases short and J 0 bases short, with 9 bases between. The CDR3 loop is CASSDEHYSNQPQHF. For the CDR3, the DNA is TGTGCCAGCAGTGACGAACATTATAGCAATCAGCCCCAGCATTTT.

This clone was detected only once. V usage is TRBV7-2 and J usage is TRBJ1-1; 7 nucleotides align to TRBD1. V lost 2 bases, J lost 1 base, and 1 base stayed unmatched. The germline gives CDR1 SGHTA, CDR2 FQGNSA. This CDR3 spans 14 amino acids. The CDR3 DNA is TGTGCCAGCAGCTTAAACAGGGGGAACACTGAAGCTTTCTTT. It is translated as CASSLNRGNTEAFF.

The chain couples TRBV5-4 to TRBJ2-3; D may be TRBD2 (6 bases). CDR3 length: 15 amino acids. Looked up from germline, CDR1 is SGHNT and CDR2 is YYREEE (reference sequence). V dropped 2 bases and J dropped 0 bases, with 10 bases sitting between them. CDR3 amino acids: CASSFSGPSTDTQYF. The DNA of the CDR3 is TGTGCCAGCAGCTTTAGCGGTCCTAGCACAGATACGCAGTATTTT. The full variable domain, rest sourced from reference TRBV5-4 and TRBJ2-3, is ETGVTQSPTHLIKTRGQQVTLRCSSQSGHNTVSWYQQALGQGPQFIFQYYREEENGRGNFPPRFSGLQFPNYSSELNVNALELDDSALYLCASSFSGPSTDTQYFGPGTRLTVL.

The rearrangement uses TRBV19 and TRBJ1-4, with D perhaps TRBD1 (5 bases). The V end lost 11 bases, the J end lost 1 base, and 17 bases lay between the germline ends. This CDR3 spans 15 amino acids. The V gene's germline CDR1 is LNHDA and CDR2 SQIVND (reference sequence). In DNA form, the CDR3 reads TGTGCCTCTTCTGGGGCCCGGGGAACTAATGAAAAACTGTTTTTT. Amino acid sequence: CASSGARGTNEKLFF.

The rearrangement uses TRBV30 and TRBJ2-7, with 9 bases identical to TRBD1. The ends lost 4 bases at V and 3 bases at J; junction bases unmatched: 7. The CDR3 totals 14 residues. CDR1 is GTSNPN, CDR2 SVGIG, per germline (reference sequence). CDR3 loop: CAWTSGQGFYEQYF. The DNA of the CDR3 is TGTGCCTGGACCTCGGGACAGGGTTTCTACGAGCAGTACTTC.

The gene calls are TRBV2 and TRBJ1-5; no clear D gene. This CDR3 is 13 amino acids long. Germline CDR1 and CDR2: SNHLY and FYNNEI. Trimming stripped 5 bases from V and 11 bases from J, with 16 bases between. This chain's CDR3 is CASSNGPLMAQHF. The CDR3 DNA follows: TGTGCCAGCAGTAACGGCCCGCTTATGGCCCAGCATTTT.

This clone was detected only once. The CDR3 protein is CASSLGGGEQFF. CDR3 nucleotides: TGTGCCAGCAGCTTAGGGGGCGGCGAGCAGTTCTTC. This chain uses TRBV7-9 with TRBJ2-1; weak D call: TRBD1 (5 bases). In germline, CDR1 is SEHNR, CDR2 FQNEAQ (reference sequence). V shed 1 base and J shed 10 bases, with 8 bases lying between them. The CDR3 covers 12 residues.

The rearrangement links TRBV30 to TRBJ2-7; 8 nucleotides line up with TRBD2. The trim removed 0 bases at V and 3 bases at J, leaving 4 bases unmatched. Germline CDR1 and CDR2: GTSNPN and SVGIG (reference sequence). This CDR3 is 14 amino acids long. The CDR3 sequence is CAWSVGAGDYEQYF. The DNA for the CDR3 is TGTGCCTGGAGTGTCGGAGCGGGGGACTACGAGCAGTACTTC.

The chain links TRBV25-1 to TRBJ1-4, with TRBD1 matching 7 bases. The CDR3 covers 17 residues. The V segment lost 2 bases and the J segment 4 bases; nucleotides outside the gene matches: 10. The germline gives CDR1 MGHDK, CDR2 SYGVNS. The CDR3, as DNA: TGTGCCAGCAGTGAAATAGGTTGGACAGGCAGTAATGAAAAACTGTTTTTT. Translating it yields CASSEIGWTGSNEKLFF.

V is TRBV6-5 and J is TRBJ1-2; 7 positions match TRBD1. CDR1 and CDR2 from the germline V gene are MNHEY and SVGAGI. The junction had 7 bases not matched to a gene; V was cut back by 5 bases and J by 4 bases. This CDR3 is built from 14 residues. The CDR3 sequence: CASSLDRAFYGYTF. The DNA for the CDR3 is TGTGCCAGCAGTCTCGACAGGGCATTCTATGGCTACACCTTC.